This TCR beta chain was identified during a study of T cells in Graves' hyperthyroidism and ophthalmopathy. Study-level points and caveats: Most clonotypes expanded in the thyroid (above 0.001) were also present in blood.

Germline CDR1 reads SGHVS; CDR2 reads FQNEAQ. Trimming removed 2 bases at V and 6 bases at J, with 11 bases between. The length of the CDR3 is 13 residues. This clonotype was detected many times. Its antigen is still unknown. No progression to ophthalmopathy during 18 months of follow-up defined stable disease. Disease duration under 2 months; hyperthyroidism patients were aged 18 to 65. Uncontrolled infection, other autoimmune disease, pregnancy or lactation barred patients from enrollment. From RNA transcripts, TCR beta CDR3 regions were amplified. The primer set for the first-round RT-PCR of the TCR CDR3 was HTBI. TCRdb independently ran MiXCR on the multiplex PCR reads; one entry per CDR3 protein. The sample comprises a few hundred thousand distinct CDR3 sequences, about a sixth of which are singletons, and about 45% rests with the top ten.

The material sequenced was blood. The receptor was derived from a man aged 35 to 55 with Graves' hyperthyroidism. V gene TRBV7-8 combines with J gene TRBJ2-7; D is ambiguous. CDR3 sequence (DNA): TGTGCCAGCAGCTTACCATACCCAAGCGAGCAGTACTTC. It yields the protein CASSLPYPSEQYF.